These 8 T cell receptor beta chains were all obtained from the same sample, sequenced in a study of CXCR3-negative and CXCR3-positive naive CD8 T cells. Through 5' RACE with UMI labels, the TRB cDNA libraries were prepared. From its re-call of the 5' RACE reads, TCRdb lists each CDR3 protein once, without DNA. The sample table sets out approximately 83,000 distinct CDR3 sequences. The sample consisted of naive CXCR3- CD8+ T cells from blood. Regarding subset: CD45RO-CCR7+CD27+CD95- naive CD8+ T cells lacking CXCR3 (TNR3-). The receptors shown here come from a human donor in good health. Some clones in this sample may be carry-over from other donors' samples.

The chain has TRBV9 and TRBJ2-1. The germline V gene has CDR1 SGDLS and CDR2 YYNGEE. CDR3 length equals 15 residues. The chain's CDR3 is CASSVAGSTYNEQFF.

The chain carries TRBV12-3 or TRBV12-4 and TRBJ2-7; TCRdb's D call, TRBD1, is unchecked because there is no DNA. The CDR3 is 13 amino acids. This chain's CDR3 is CASSLVGRGEQYF.

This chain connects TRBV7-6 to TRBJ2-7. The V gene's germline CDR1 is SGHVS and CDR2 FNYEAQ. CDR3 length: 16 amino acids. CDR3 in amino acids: CASSLRASGTCYEQYF.

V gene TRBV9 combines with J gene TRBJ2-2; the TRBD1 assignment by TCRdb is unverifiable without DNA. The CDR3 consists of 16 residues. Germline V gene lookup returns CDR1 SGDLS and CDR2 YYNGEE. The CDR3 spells CASSASGGQVPGELFF.

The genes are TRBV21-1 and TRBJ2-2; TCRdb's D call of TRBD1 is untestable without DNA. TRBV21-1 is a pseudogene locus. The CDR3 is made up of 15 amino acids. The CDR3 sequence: CAIGSRDRATGELFF.

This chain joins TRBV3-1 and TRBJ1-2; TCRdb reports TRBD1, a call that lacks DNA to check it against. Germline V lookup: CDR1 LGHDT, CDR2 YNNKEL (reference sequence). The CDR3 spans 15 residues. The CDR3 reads CASSQGTGTGYGYTF.

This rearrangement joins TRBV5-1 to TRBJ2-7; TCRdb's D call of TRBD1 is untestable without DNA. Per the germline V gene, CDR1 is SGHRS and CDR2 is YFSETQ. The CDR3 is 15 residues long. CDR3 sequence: CASSLAGQDFYEQYF. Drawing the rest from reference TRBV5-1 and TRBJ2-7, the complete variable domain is KAGVTQTPRYLIKTRGQQVTLSCSPISGHRSVSWYQQTPGQGLQFLFEYFSETQRNKGNFPGRFSGRQFSNSRSEMNVSTLELGDSALYLCASSLAGQDFYEQYFGPGTRLTVT.

The CDR3 spells CASSYSPLGNEQFF. The chain joins TRBV6-5 to TRBJ2-1. The CDR3 contains 14 residues. Germline CDR1 is MNHEY and CDR2 is SVGAGI.